The clone carrying this T cell receptor beta chain was found many times. This sample stems from a study of CD8 T cells in ankylosing spondylitis. Trimming shortened V by 3 bases and J by 5 bases, and 4 bases separated the two germline ends. The CDR3 totals 11 residues. Quantitative 5'-RACE with molecular barcodes generated TCR beta libraries. From the 5' RACE reads, TCRdb called clonotypes with MiXCR, one entry per CDR3 protein. Of more than 150,000 distinct CDR3 sequences in the sample, roughly 13% were seen once. This chain links TRBV12-3 or TRBV12-4 with TRBJ1-1; D ambiguous. Sequencing used blood, either unsorted or a sorted T cell fraction (not recorded which). The origin of this receptor is a female donor with ankylosing spondylitis or in good health (not recorded which). CDR3 DNA sequence: TGTGCCAGCAGTTTGGGAACTGAAGCTTTCTTT. As protein: CASSLGTEAFF.